The 7 T cell receptor beta chains listed next were all sequenced from one sample in a study of CD8+CD57+ T cells in acquired aplastic anemia. Profiling of TCR beta VDJ combinations and CDR3 sequences used genomic DNA as template. Via MiXCR, TCRdb re-called the reads, giving one row per CDR3 protein. The sample shows hundreds of thousands of distinct CDR3 sequences, about two thirds of them seen only once. Sequenced input: sorted CD4+, CD8+, or CD8+CD57+ T cells (not recorded which) from PBMCs. These receptors were taken from a human donor in good health, serving as a control.

The gene calls are TRBV5-4 and TRBJ2-7, with no clear D. The CDR3 totals 13 residues. Germline V lookup: CDR1 SGHNT, CDR2 YYREEE (reference sequence). V lost 0 bases and J lost 5, with 9 bases in between. In nucleotides, the CDR3 is TGTGCCAGCAGCTTGGACCAAGGGCACGAGCAGTACTTC. It codes for CASSLDQGHEQYF.

Only a few counts were recorded for this clonotype. V usage is TRBV29-1 and J usage is TRBJ2-7; D ambiguous. V lost 2 bases to trimming and J lost 3 bases, with 5 bases between them. The CDR3 spans 11 residues. Germline V gives CDR1 SQVTM, CDR2 ANQGSEA. CDR3 bases: TGCAGCGTTGAATTCGGCTACGAGCAGTACTTC. Its protein product is CSVEFGYEQYF.

With regard to this clonotype: Lacking the conserved final phenylalanine or tryptophan, this CDR3 likely reflects a read error. The DNA is left out, because the CDR3 cannot be placed on it with certainty; the CDR3 is given as TCRdb lists it. This chain connects TRBV2 to TRBJ2-2; TRBD1 reflects the table's D call only, with no check against the DNA. A total of 13 residues make up the CDR3, ends included. Germline-derived CDR1 and CDR2 are SNHLY and FYNNEI. Here the CDR3 reads CASSFRGTGQLFV.

There are a few counts of this clonotype. J is TRBJ2-2 and V is TRBV9; 8 bases line up with TRBD2. The CDR3 is made up of 15 amino acids. Germline V gene data show CDR1 as SGDLS and CDR2 as YYNGEE. V shed 2 bases, J shed 5 bases, and the junction held 5 bases outside the gene matches. CDR3 in DNA: TGTGCCAGCAGCGTGTCGGGGGGGCTGACCGGGGAGCTGTTTTTT. It specifies CASSVSGGLTGELFF.

The table lists this clonotype with many counts. The chain recombines TRBV20-1 with TRBJ1-1; no clear D gene. From germline, CDR1 is DFQATT and CDR2 SNEGSKA (reference sequence). The V and J ends lost 0 bases and 1 base respectively, with 9 bases between them. CDR3 length: 14 residues. This CDR3 reads CSARDRPRNTEAFF. The CDR3 nucleotides read TGCAGTGCTAGAGATCGCCCCAGGAACACTGAAGCTTTCTTT.

V gene TRBV6-1 combines with J gene TRBJ2-5; D unresolved. The CDR3 length is 16 residues. V gave up 7 bases and J gave up 4 bases, with 22 bases separating them. Germline V gives CDR1 MNHNS, CDR2 SASEGT. CDR3 sequence: CASIGLVQAGRETQYF. The CDR3 bases are TGTGCCAGCATTGGCCTCGTGCAGGCCGGGCGAGAGACCCAGTACTTC.

This sequence joins TRBV7-2 and TRBJ1-5; D unresolved. The CDR3 consists of 12 residues. Germline CDR1 and CDR2: SGHTA and FQGNSA. Trimming stripped 8 bases from V and 5 bases from J, with 10 bases between. The CDR3 nucleotides are TGTGCCAGCGGCCGATTGGATCAGCCCCAGCATTTT. This gives the protein CASGRLDQPQHF.